Here is one T cell receptor beta chain with its context. Antigen specificity is unknown. The data originate from a study of cytomegalovirus exposure and HLA in healthy donors. General study findings and limits: A classifier reportedly called cytomegalovirus status with high sensitivity and specificity. Reported findings show TCR beta sequences accurately forecast HLA-A and HLA-B alleles in most subjects. In vitro experiments confirmed that a few CMV-associated chains were specific for CMV antigens. DRB1 had the most TCR associations and HLA-C the fewest, a later analysis found, with rates varying by HLA locus.

Per the germline V gene, CDR1 is SGHNT and CDR2 is YENEEA. The CDR3 contains 15 residues. V gave up 0 bases and J gave up 3 bases, with 11 bases separating them. The study ran its PCR with 60 Vbeta and 13 Jbeta primers. Method: immunoSEQ multiplex PCR; TCRdb's copy keeps in-frame clones and lacks some. The top ten clones hold approximately 1% of a sample with approximately 180,000 clones, 60% to 85% of them seen once. The chain uses TRBV11-3 and TRBJ1-1, with D uncertain. The material sequenced was PBMCs. The receptor was isolated from a woman between 40 and 50 years old in good health and CMV-seronegative. The CDR3: CASSLDSQVHTEAFF. As DNA, the CDR3 is TGTGCCAGCAGCTTAGATTCCCAGGTGCACACTGAAGCTTTCTTT.